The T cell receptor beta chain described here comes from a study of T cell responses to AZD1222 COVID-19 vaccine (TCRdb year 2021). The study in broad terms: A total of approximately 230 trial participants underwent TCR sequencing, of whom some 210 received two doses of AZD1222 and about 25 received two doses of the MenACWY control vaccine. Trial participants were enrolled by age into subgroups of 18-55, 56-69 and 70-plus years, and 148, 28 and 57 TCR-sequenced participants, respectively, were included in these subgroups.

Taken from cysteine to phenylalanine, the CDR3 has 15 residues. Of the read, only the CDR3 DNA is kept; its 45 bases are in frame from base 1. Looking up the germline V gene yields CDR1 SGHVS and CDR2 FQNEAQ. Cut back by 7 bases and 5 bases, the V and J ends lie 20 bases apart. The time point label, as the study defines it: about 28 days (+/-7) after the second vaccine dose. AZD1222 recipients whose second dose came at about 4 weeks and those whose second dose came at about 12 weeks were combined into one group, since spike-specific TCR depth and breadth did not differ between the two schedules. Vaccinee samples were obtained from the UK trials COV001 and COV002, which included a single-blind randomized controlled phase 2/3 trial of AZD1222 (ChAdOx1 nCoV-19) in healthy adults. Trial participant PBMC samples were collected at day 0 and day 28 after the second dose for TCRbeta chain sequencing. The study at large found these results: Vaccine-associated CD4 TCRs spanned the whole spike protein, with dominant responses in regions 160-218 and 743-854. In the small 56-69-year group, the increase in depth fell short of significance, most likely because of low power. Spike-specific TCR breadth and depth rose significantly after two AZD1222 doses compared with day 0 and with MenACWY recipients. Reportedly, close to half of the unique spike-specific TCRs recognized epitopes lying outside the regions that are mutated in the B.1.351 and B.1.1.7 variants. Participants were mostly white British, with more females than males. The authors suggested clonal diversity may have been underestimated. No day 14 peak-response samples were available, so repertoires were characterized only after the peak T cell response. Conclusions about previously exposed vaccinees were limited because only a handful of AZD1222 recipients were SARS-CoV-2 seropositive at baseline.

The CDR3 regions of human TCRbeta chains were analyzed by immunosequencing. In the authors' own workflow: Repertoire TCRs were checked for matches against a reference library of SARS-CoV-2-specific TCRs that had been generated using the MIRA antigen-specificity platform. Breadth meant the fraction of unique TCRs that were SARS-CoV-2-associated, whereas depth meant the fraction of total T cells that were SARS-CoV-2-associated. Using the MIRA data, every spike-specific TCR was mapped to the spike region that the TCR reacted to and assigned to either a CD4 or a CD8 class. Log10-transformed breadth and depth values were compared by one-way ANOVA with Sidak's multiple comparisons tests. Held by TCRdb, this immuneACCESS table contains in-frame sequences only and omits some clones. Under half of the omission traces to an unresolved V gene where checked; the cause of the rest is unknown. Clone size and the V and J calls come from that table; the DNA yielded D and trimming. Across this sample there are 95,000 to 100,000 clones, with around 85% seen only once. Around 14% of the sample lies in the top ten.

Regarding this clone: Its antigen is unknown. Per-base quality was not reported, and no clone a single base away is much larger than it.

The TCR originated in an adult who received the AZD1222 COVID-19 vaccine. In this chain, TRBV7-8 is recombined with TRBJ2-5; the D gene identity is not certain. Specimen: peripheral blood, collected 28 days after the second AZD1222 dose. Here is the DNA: TGTGCCAGCAATTTCCTACGGAGCCCCATGGAGACCCAGTACTTC. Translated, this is CASNFLRSPMETQYF.